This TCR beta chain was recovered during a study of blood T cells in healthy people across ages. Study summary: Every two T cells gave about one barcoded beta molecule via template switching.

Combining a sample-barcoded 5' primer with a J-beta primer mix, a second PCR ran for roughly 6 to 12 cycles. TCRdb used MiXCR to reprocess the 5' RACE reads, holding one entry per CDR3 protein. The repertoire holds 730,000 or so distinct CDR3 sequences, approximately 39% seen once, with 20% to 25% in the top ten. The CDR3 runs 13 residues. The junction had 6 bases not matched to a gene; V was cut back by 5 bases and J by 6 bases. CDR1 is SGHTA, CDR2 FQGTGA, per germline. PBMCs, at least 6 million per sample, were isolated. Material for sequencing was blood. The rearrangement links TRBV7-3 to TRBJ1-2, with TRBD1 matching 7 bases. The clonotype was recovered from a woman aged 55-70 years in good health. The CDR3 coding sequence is TGTGCCAGCAGCCCACAGACAGGGAATGGCTACACCTTC. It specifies CASSPQTGNGYTF.